The 4 T cell receptor beta chains below were found in one sample sequenced in a study of response to subunit inactivated influenza vaccine. Via MiXCR, TCRdb re-called the RT-PCR reads, giving one row per CDR3 protein. The table lists hundreds of thousands of distinct CDR3 sequences, 15% to 18% of them singletons. Sequenced here: PBMCs from blood, sampled about 12 days after vaccination. These receptors all come from a man aged 50 to 59 who received an inactivated influenza vaccine.

The chain is built from TRBV12-3 or TRBV12-4 and TRBJ1-2, with a weak D call TRBD1 (5 bases). The CDR3 loop spans 15 amino acids. The V end was cut by 4 bases, the J end by 4 bases, with 16 bases between. CDR3 sequence reads: CASSSPGLSSYGYTF. CDR3 in DNA: TGTGCCAGCAGTTCGCCAGGGTTAAGTTCCTATGGCTACACCTTC.

This clonotype was picked up a small number of times. This chain joins TRBV5-1 and TRBJ2-5; 8 nucleotides agree with TRBD2. Trimming at V came to 0 bases and at J to 1 base, leaving 5 bases not matched to a gene. The CDR3 spans 16 residues. Looked up from germline, CDR1 is SGHRS and CDR2 is YFSETQ. The CDR3 loop reads CASSLAISGAQETQYF. The CDR3 DNA follows: TGCGCCAGCAGCTTGGCCATTAGCGGGGCCCAAGAGACCCAGTACTTC.

The chain joins TRBV15 to TRBJ1-1; D uncertain. Trimming cost V 5 bases and J 0 bases, with 13 bases left between them. The length of the CDR3 is 15 residues. Germline V gene lookup returns CDR1 LNHNV and CDR2 YYDKDF (reference sequence). The chain's CDR3 is CATSGGPSMNTEAFF. CDR3 DNA sequence: TGTGCCACCAGCGGAGGACCGAGCATGAACACTGAAGCTTTCTTT.

This chain joins TRBV7-7 and TRBJ2-2; 8 bases match TRBD1. The CDR3 is 16 residues long. V lost 2 bases to trimming and J lost 3 bases; unmatched junction nucleotides: 5. The germline CDR1 and CDR2 sequences are SSHAT and FNYEAQ (reference sequence). The CDR3 DNA reads as TGTGCCAGCAGCTTAATGACAGGGGCCTACACCGGGGAGCTGTTTTTT. Its translation: CASSLMTGAYTGELFF.